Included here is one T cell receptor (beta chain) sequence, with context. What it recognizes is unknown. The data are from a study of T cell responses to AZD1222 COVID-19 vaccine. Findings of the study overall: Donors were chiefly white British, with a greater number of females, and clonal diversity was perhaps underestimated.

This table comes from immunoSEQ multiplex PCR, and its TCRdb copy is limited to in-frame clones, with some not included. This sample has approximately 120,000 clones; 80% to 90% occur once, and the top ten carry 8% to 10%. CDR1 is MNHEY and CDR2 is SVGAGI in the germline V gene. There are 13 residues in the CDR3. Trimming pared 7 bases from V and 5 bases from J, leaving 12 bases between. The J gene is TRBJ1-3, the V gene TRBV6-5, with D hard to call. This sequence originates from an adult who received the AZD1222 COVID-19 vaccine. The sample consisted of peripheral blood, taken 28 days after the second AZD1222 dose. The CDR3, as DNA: TGTGCCAGCACTCTCGGACCACGAAACACCATATATTTT. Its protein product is CASTLGPRNTIYF.